This T cell receptor (beta chain) was sequenced in a study of blood T cell repertoires in COVID-19. Study-wide background: Whether acute or convalescent, the COVID-19 samples came from the United States, Italy and Spain. From T cells, B-cell-depleted T cells, or PBMCs came the material, which was cDNA or gDNA.

Per the authors' pipeline: Cell counts per sample came from amplifying reference gene primers. Only in-frame clones appear in the TCRdb table, and some are missing; sequencing was by immunoSEQ multiplex PCR. Clonal size and the V and J genes are those of that table, whereas D and trimming came from the DNA. The table lists about 180,000 clones, roughly 87% of them singletons. V shed 3 bases, J shed 3 bases, and the junction held 17 bases outside the gene matches. This CDR3 has 20 residues. Germline assignment: CDR1 LNHDA and CDR2 SQIVND (reference sequence). The source is a man aged 18 to 30 who had recovered from COVID-19. The V and J genes are TRBV19 and TRBJ2-1; 10 bases fit TRBD2. The sample comprised peripheral blood. The CDR3 is CASSMGRASGRSGVYNEQFF. In DNA form, the CDR3 reads TGTGCCAGTAGTATGGGGCGGGCTAGCGGGAGAAGCGGTGTCTACAATGAGCAGTTCTTC.